This T cell receptor beta chain appears in the sequencing data of a study of blood T cell repertoires in COVID-19. Study overall: Sites across the United States, Italy and Spain contributed samples from acute and convalescent COVID-19.

In germline, CDR1 is LGHNA, CDR2 YSLEER. CDR3 size: 15 residues. Deletions cut 0 bases from V and 5 bases from J, with 10 bases between. This clone was detected only a few times. In the authors' methods: Estimated nucleated cell counts came from reference gene primer amplification. The table came from immunoSEQ multiplex PCR; TCRdb's copy has only in-frame clones and leaves some out. The V and J calls and clone size were taken over from that table, and D and trimming were inferred from the DNA. The sample includes tens of thousands of clones, about 77% seen only once; the top ten take 25% to 40%. The TCR was taken from a human donor in a cohort sampled during active COVID-19. Sequencing was performed on peripheral blood. The rearrangement joins TRBV4-3 to TRBJ2-2; weak D call: TRBD2 (5 bases). The chain's CDR3 is CASSQEGGQTGELFF. The CDR3, as DNA: TGCGCCAGCAGCCAAGAGGGCGGGCAGACCGGGGAGCTGTTTTTT.